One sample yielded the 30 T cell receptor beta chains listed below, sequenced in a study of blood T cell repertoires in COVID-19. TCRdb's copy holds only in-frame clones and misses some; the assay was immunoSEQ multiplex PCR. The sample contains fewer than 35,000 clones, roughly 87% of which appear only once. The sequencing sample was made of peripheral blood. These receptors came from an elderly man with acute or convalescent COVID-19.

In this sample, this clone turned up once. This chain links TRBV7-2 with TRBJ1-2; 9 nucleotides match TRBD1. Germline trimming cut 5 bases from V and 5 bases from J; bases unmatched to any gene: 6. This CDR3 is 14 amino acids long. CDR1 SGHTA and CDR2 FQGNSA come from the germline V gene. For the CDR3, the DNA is TGTGCCAGCAGCCCCGGGACAGGGTATTATGGCTACACCTTC. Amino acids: CASSPGTGYYGYTF.

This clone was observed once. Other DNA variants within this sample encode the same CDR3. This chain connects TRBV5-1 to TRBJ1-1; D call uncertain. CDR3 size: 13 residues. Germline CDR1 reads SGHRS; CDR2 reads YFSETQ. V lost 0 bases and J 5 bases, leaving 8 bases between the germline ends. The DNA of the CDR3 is TGCGCCAGCAGCTTGGCGGGGAATACTGAAGCTTTCTTT. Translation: CASSLAGNTEAFF.

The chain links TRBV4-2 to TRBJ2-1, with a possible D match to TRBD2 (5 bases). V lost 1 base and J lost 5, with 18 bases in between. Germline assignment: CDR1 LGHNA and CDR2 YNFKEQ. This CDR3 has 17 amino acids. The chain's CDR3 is CASSQVGGFPANNEQFF. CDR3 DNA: TGTGCCAGCAGCCAAGTCGGAGGTTTCCCGGCGAACAATGAGCAGTTCTTC.

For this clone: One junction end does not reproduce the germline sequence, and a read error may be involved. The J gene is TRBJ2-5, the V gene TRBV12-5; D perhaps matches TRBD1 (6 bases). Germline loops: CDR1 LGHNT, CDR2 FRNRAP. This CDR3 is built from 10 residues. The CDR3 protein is CASGPGPGDF. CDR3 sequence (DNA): TGTGCTAGTGGCCCCGGACCAGGGGACTTC.

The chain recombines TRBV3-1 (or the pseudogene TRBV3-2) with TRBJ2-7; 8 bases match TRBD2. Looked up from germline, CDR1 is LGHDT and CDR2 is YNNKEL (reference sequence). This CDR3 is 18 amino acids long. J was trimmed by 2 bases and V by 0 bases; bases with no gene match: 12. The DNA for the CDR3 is TGTGCCAGCAGCCAAGATTGGGGGGCGGGAGGCCCTCCCTACGAGCAGTACTTC. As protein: CASSQDWGAGGPPYEQYF.

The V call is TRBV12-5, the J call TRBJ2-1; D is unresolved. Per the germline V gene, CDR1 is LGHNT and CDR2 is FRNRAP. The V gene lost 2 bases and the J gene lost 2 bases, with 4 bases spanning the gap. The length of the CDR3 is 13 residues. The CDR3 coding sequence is TGTGCTAGTGGTTTGTCCACCTACAATGAGCAGTTCTTC. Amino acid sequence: CASGLSTYNEQFF.

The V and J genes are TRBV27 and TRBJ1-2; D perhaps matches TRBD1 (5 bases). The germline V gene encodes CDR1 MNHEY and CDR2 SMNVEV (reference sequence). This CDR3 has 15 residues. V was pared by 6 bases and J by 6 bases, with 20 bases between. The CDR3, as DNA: TGTGCCAGCAGACCTTGGATGGCAGGGTTAGATGGCTACACCTTC. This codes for CASRPWMAGLDGYTF.

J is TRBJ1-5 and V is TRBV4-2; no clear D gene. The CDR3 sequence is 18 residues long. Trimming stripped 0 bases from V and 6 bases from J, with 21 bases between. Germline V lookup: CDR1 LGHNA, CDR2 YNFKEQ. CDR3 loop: CASSQDLLRSRSAQPQHF. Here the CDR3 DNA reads TGTGCCAGCAGCCAAGATCTCCTGAGATCTCGGTCCGCTCAGCCCCAGCATTTT.

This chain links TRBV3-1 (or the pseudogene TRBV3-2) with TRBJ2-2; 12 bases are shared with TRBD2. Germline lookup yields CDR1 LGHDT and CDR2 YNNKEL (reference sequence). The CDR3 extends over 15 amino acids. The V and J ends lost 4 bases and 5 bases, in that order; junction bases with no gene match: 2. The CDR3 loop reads CASSLLAGGTGELFF. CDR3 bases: TGTGCCAGCAGCCTACTAGCGGGAGGTACCGGGGAGCTGTTTTTT.

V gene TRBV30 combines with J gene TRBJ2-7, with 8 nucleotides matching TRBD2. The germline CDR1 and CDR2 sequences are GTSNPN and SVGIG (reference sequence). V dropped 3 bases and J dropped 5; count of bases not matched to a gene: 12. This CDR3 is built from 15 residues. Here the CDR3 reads CAWSGLAREGHEQYF. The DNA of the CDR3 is TGTGCCTGGAGCGGACTAGCCCGAGAAGGCCACGAGCAGTACTTC.

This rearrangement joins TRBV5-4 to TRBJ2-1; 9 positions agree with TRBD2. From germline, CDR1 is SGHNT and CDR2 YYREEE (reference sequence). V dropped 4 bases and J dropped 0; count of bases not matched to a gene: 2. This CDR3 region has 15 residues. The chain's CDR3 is CASSVSGGSYNEQFF. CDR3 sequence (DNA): TGTGCCAGCAGCGTTAGCGGGGGCTCCTACAATGAGCAGTTCTTC.

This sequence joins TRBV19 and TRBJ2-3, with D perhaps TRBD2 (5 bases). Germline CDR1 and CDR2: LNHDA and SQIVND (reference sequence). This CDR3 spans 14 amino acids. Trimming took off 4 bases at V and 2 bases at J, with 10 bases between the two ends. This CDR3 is CASSTYGDTDTQYF. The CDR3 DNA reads TGTGCCAGTAGTACTTACGGGGACACAGATACGCAGTATTTT.

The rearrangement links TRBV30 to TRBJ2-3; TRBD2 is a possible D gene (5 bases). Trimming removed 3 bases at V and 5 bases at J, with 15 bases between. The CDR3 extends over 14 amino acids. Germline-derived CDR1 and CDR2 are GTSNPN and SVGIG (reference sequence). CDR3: CAWSHGIGGDTQYF. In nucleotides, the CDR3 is TGTGCCTGGAGCCATGGGATCGGAGGAGATACGCAGTATTTT.

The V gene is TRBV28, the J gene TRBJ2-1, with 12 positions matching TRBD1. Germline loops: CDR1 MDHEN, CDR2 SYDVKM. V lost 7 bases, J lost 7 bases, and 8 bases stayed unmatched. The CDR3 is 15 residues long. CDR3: CASNELGQGANEQFF. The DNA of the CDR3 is TGTGCCAGCAACGAACTGGGACAGGGGGCGAATGAGCAGTTCTTC. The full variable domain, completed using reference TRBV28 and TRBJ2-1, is DVKVTQSSRYLVKRTGEKVFLECVQDMDHENMFWYRQDPGLGLRLIYFSYDVKMKEKGDIPEGYSVSREKKERFSLILESASTNQTSMYLCASNELGQGANEQFFGPGTRLTVL.

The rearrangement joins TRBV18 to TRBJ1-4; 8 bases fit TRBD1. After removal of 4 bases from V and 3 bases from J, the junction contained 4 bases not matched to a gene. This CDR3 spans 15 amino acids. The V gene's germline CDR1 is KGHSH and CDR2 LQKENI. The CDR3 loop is CASSRLGQANEKLFF. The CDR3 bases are TGTGCCAGCTCACGGTTGGGACAGGCTAATGAAAAACTGTTTTTT.

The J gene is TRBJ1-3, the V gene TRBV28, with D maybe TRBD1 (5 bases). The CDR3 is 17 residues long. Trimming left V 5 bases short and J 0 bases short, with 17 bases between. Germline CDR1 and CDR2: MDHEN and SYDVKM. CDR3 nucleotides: TGTGCCAGCAGTAAGGGCGGGGGACTCCGCTCTGGAAACACCATATATTTT. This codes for CASSKGGGLRSGNTIYF.

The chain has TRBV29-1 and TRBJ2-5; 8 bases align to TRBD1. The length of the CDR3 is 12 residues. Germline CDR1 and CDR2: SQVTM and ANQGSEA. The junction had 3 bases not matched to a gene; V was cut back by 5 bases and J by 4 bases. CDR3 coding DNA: TGCAGCGTTTCGACAGGGGCAGAGACCCAGTACTTC. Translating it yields CSVSTGAETQYF.

The CDR3 reads CASSGIPGNNSPLHF. In DNA form, the CDR3 reads TGTGCCAGCAGCGGGATCCCGGGGAATAATTCACCCCTCCACTTT. The chain links TRBV21-1 to TRBJ1-6. TRBV21-1 represents a pseudogene. CDR3 length: 15 amino acids.

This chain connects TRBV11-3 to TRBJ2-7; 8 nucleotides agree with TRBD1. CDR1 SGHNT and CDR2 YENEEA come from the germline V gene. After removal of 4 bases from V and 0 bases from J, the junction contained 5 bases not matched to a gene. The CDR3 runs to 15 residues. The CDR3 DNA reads TGTGCCAGCAGCTCATTCGGACAGGGCTCCTACGAGCAGTACTTC. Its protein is CASSSFGQGSYEQYF.

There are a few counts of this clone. Written as DNA, the CDR3 is TGTGCCACGTACAGGGGGCGCGGATATGGCTACACCTTC. This codes for CATYRGRGYGYTF. The chain recombines TRBV27 with TRBJ1-2; 9 bases fit TRBD1. The CDR3 is 13 amino acids. In germline, CDR1 is MNHEY, CDR2 SMNVEV (reference sequence). V trimming: 10 bases; J trimming: 5 bases; junction bases outside the gene matches: 8.

CDR3 in DNA: TGTGCCAGCAGCTTGGGAGGATATCGGGGACTAGCCAAAAACATTCAGTACTTC. Protein product: CASSLGGYRGLAKNIQYF. This rearrangement joins TRBV7-2 to TRBJ2-4; possibly TRBD2 for D (6 bases). The CDR3 runs to 18 residues. Trimming removed 3 bases from V and 0 bases from J, with 18 bases in between. Germline V gives CDR1 SGHTA, CDR2 FQGNSA.

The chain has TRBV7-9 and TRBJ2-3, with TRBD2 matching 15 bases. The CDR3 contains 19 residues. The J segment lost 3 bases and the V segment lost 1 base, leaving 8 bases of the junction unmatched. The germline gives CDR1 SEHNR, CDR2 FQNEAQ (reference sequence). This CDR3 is CASSLVRTSGRAGTDTQYF. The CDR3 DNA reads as TGTGCCAGCAGCTTAGTCCGGACTAGCGGGAGGGCCGGGACAGATACGCAGTATTTT.

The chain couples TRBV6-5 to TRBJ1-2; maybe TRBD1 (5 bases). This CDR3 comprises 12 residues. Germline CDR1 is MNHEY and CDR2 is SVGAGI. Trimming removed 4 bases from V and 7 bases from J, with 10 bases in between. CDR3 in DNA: TGTGCCAGCAGTTCCCAGGGATCTGGCTACACCTTC. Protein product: CASSSQGSGYTF.

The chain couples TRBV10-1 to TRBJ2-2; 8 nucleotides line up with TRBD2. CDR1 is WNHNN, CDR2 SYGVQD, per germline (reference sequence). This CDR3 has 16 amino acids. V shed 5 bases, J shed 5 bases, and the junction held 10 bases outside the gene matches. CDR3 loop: CASSSIAGPNTGELFF. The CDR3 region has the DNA TGCGCCAGCAGTTCAATAGCGGGACCCAATACCGGGGAGCTGTTTTTT.

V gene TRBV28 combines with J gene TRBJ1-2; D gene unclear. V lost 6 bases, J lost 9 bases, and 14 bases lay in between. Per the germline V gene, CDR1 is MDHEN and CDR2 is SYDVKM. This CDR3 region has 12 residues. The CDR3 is CASSPSVVSYTF. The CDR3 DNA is TGTGCCAGCAGCCCTTCCGTCGTAAGCTACACCTTC.

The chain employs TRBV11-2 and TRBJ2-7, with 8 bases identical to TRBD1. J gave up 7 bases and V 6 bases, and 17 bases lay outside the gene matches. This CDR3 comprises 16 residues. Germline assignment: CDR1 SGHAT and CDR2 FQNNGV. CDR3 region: CASRSFHGQGRREQYF. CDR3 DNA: TGTGCCAGCAGGTCCTTCCACGGACAGGGCCGGAGGGAGCAGTACTTC.

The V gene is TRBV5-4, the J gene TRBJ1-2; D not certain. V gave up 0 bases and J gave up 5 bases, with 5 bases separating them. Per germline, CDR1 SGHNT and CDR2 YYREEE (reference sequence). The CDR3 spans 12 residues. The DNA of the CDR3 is TGTGCCAGCAGCTTGGGGAGTTATGGCTACACCTTC. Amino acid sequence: CASSLGSYGYTF.

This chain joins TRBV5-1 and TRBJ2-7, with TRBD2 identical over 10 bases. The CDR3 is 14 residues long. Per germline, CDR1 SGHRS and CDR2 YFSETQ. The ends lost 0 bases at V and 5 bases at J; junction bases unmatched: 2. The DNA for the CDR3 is TGCGCCAGCAGCTTGGTTCTAGCGGGAGACGAGCAGTACTTC. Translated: CASSLVLAGDEQYF.

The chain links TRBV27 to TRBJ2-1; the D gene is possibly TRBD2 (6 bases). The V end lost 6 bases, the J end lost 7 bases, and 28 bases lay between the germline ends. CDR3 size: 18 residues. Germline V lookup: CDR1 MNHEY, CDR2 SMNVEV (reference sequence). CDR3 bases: TGTGCCAGCAGCCGGACCTCGAAGCGGGTGGGGTTGGGGAATGAGCAGTTCTTC. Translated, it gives CASSRTSKRVGLGNEQFF.

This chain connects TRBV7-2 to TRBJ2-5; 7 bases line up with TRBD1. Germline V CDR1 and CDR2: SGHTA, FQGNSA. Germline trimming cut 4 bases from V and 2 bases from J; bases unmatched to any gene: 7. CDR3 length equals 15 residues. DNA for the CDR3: TGTGCCAGCAGCTCTAACAGGGGTCTTCAAGAGACCCAGTACTTC. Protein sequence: CASSSNRGLQETQYF.